Described below is a single TCR beta chain sequence and its context. Its antigen is unknown. This specimen comes from a study of T-cell reconstitution after alpha-beta-depleted transplantation in children. Study results and caveats: The study reportedly traced alpha-beta T cells about two months after transplant to several hundred expanded graft clones. It was newly produced T cells that mostly accounted for T-cell counts and diversity one year after transplant. Surviving recipient cells, namely T cells and thymic progenitors, were the source of high day-60 TCRbeta diversity in some patients.

V was trimmed by 0 bases and J by 11 bases, leaving 16 bases between them. Germline lookup yields CDR1 MGHRA and CDR2 YSYEKL. This CDR3 region has 14 residues. Unique molecular identifiers were used in preparing the TCRbeta library. TCRdb re-derived calls from the PCR reads in MiXCR, one entry per CDR3 protein. The repertoire holds 610,000 or so distinct CDR3 sequences, 25% to 30% seen once, with 30% to 40% in the top ten. The receptor was isolated from a boy younger than two with Wiskott-Aldrich syndrome, due to receive a stem cell transplant. This rearrangement joins TRBV4-1 to TRBJ1-2; a possible D gene is TRBD1 (6 bases). Material: PBMCs, obtained before TCRalphabeta/CD19-depleted stem cell transplant. This CDR3 is CASSQDPTGGRYTF. CDR3 sequence (DNA): TGCGCCAGCAGCCAAGATCCCACGGGGGGCCGGTACACCTTC.